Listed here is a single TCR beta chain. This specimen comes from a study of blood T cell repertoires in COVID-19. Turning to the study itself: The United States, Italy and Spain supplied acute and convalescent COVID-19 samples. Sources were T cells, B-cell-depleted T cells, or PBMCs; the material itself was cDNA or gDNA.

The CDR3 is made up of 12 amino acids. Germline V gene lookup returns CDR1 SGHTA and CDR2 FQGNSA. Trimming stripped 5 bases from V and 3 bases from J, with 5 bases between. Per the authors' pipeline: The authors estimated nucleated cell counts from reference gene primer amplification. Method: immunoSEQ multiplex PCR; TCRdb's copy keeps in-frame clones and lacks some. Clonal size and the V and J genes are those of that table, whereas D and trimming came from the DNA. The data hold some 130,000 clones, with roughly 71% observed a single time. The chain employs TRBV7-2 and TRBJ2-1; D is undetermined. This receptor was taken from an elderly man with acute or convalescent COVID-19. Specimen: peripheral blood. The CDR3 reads CASSPNYNEQFF. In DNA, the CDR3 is TGTGCCAGCAGCCCAAACTACAATGAGCAGTTCTTC. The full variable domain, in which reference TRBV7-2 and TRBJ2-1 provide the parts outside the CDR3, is GAGVSQSPSNKVTEKGKDVELRCDPISGHTALYWYRQSLGQGLEFLIYFQGNSAPDKSGLPSDRFSAERTGGSVSTLTIQRTQQEDSAVYLCASSPNYNEQFFGPGTRLTVL.